The clone carrying this T cell receptor (beta chain) was counted a single time. This sample is part of a study of control samples from healthy donors and cancer patients. Clones were read by immunoSEQ multiplex PCR, and TCRdb kept only the in-frame ones, dropping some. The sample contains about 160,000 clones, over 95% of which appear only once. V was trimmed by 5 bases and J by 4 bases, leaving 8 bases between them. The CDR3 is 13 residues long. The V gene's germline CDR1 is KGHSH and CDR2 LQKENI. Sequencing used blood. This sequence was found in a young woman in good health. The genes are TRBV18 and TRBJ1-4; a possible D gene is TRBD1 (5 bases). CDR3: CASSSGGNEKLFF. In DNA, the CDR3 is TGTGCCAGCTCATCGGGGGGTAATGAAAAACTGTTTTTT.